This TCR beta chain was found in a study of shared clonotypes between healthy human individuals. Every one of the donors was a Caucasian adult that lived in Nashville, Tennessee. This clone was counted once. Germline-derived CDR1 and CDR2 are KGHSY and FQNENV. The CDR3 has 13 residues. Trimming left V 5 bases short and J 5 bases short, with 10 bases between. Generated by immunoSEQ multiplex PCR, the TCRdb table keeps only in-frame clones and is missing some. The sample lists more than 400,000 clones; roughly 95% were seen once. The clonotype comes from a woman aged 30 to 39 in good health. The chain combines TRBV16 with TRBJ1-5; D call uncertain. Sequenced: naive CD4+ T cells sorted from blood. The subset denotes: CD45RA+ positively selected. CDR3 region: CASSGRVYQPQHF. DNA of the CDR3: TGTGCCAGCAGCGGAAGGGTCTATCAGCCCCAGCATTTT.